This T cell receptor (beta chain) was sequenced during a study of technical replicates of blood from a handful of donors (dated by TCRdb to 2016 to 2017). CDR1 SNHLY and CDR2 FYNNEI were looked up in the germline V gene. Deletion took 6 bases off V and 3 bases off J, with a span of 16 bases between the germline ends. The CDR3 goes from the cysteine to the phenylalanine over 15 residues. The read is trimmed to its CDR3 DNA, 45 bases read in frame from base 1. The library was prepared using the immunoSEQ multiplex PCR assay. The table comes from immuneACCESS by way of TCRdb, which keeps in-frame sequences with V and J called. Part of the clones is missing from these tables; in studies checked, under half for an unresolved V gene and the rest for unknown reasons. The table for this sample lists 55,000 to 75,000 clones; approximately 92% of them were counted only once. The biggest ten clones account for about 3.9% of the sample.

Turning to this clone: It has no known antigen specificity. Nothing much larger sits one base from this clone, and base qualities are not available.

The sequenced sample was PBMCs. The V and J genes are TRBV2 and TRBJ2-3; a tentative D match to TRBD2 spans 8 bases. The TCR sequence derives from a human donor in good health. Some clones in this sample may be carry-over from other donors' samples. DNA sequence: TGTGCCAGCAGCCGTAGCGGGACAGAAACAGATACGCAGTATTTT. The translation is CASSRSGTETDTQYF.